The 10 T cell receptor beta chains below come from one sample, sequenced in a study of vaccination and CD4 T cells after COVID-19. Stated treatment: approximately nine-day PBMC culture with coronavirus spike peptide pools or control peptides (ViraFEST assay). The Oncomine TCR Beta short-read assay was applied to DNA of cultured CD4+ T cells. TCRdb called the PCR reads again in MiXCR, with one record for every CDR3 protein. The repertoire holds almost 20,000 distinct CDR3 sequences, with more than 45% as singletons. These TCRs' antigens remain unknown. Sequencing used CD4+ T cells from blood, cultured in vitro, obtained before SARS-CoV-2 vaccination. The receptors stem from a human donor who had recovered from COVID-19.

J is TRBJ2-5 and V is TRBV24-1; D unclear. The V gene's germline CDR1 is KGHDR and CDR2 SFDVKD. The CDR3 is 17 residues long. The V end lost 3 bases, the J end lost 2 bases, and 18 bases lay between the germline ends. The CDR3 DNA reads TGTGCCACCAGTGATGCGAAGACCGACCGAAATCAAGAGACCCAGTACTTC. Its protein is CATSDAKTDRNQETQYF.

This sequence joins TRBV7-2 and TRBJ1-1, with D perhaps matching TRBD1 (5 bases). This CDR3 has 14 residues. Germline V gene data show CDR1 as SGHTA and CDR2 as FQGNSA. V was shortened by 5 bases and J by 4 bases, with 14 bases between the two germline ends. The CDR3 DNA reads TGTGCCAGCAGCCGTGCAGGGTATAGCACTGAAGCTTTCTTT. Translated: CASSRAGYSTEAFF.

The CDR3 sequence: CASSLFTGGVYQPQHF. The CDR3 coding sequence is TGTGCCAGCAGTTTATTTACCGGGGGGGTTTATCAGCCCCAGCATTTT. The chain has TRBV28 and TRBJ1-5; D perhaps matches TRBD1 (5 bases). The CDR3 length is 16 residues. Deletions cut 1 base from V and 5 bases from J, with 15 bases between. CDR1 is MDHEN and CDR2 is SYDVKM in the germline V gene. Full variable domain (rest looked up from reference TRBV28 and TRBJ1-5): DVKVTQSSRYLVKRTGEKVFLECVQDMDHENMFWYRQDPGLGLRLIYFSYDVKMKEKGDIPEGYSVSREKKERFSLILESASTNQTSMYLCASSLFTGGVYQPQHFGDGTRLSIL.

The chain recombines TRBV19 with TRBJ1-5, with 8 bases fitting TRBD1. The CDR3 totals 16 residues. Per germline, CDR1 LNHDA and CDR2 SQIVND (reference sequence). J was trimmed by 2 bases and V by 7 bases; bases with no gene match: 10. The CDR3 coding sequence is TGTGCCAGTAAAGGACAGGGTTTATTTGGCAATCAGCCCCAGCATTTT. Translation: CASKGQGLFGNQPQHF.

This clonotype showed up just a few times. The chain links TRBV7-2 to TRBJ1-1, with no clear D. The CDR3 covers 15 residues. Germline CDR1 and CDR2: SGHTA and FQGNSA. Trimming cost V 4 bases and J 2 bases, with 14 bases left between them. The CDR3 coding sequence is TGTGCCAGCAGCTCCAGGACCGACCTTAACACTGAAGCTTTCTTT. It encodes CASSSRTDLNTEAFF. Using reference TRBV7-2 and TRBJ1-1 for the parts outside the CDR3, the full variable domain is GAGVSQSPSNKVTEKGKDVELRCDPISGHTALYWYRQSLGQGLEFLIYFQGNSAPDKSGLPSDRFSAERTGGSVSTLTIQRTQQEDSAVYLCASSSRTDLNTEAFFGQGTRLTVV.

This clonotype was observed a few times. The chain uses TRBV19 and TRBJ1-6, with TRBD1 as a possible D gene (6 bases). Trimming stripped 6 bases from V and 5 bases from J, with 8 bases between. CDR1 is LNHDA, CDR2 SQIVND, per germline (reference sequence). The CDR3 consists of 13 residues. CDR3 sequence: CASRDRDNSPLHF. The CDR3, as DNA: TGTGCCAGTAGGGACAGAGATAATTCACCCCTCCACTTT.

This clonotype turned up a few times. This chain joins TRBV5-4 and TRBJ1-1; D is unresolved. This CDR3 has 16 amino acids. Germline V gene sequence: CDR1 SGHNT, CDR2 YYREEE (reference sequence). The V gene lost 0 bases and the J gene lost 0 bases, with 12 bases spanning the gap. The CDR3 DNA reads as TGTGCCAGCAGCTTGGGCGGCGGCAATATGAACACTGAAGCTTTCTTT. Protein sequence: CASSLGGGNMNTEAFF.

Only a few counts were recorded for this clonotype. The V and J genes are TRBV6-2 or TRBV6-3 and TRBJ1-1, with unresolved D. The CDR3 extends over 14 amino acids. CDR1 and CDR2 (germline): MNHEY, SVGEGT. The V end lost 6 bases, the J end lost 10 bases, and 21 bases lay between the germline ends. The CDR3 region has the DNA TGTGCCAGCAGCCCCCACCGAGAGTGGGTTAGAGCTTTCTTT. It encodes CASSPHREWVRAFF.

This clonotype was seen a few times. The CDR3 coding sequence is TGTGCCAGCAGCGGGGGGACAGGGAAGACCGGGGAGCTGTTTTTT. Its protein is CASSGGTGKTGELFF. The chain carries TRBV7-9 and TRBJ2-2; 9 nucleotides line up with TRBD1. V gave up 5 bases and J gave up 5 bases; unmatched junction bases: 6. The CDR3 is 15 amino acids. Germline CDR1 reads SEHNR; CDR2 reads FQNEAQ (reference sequence).

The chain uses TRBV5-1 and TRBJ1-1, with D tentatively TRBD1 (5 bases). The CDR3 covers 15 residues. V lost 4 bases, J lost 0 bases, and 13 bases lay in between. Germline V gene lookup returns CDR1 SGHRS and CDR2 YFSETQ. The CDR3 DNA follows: TGCGCCAGCAGCGGGGCAGGGAGTATGAACACTGAAGCTTTCTTT. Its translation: CASSGAGSMNTEAFF.